This T cell receptor (beta chain) was identified during a study of CD8 T cells in ankylosing spondylitis. Study-level results: Enrichment of disease-linked clones was reportedly significant in matched ankylosing spondylitis synovial fluid. A TCR beta motif made of about eight highly homologous variants seemed typical of ankylosing spondylitis blood. Past research had described some motif variants in reactive arthritis synovial fluid and blood.

The V gene's germline CDR1 is DFQATT and CDR2 SNEGSKA (reference sequence). V was pared by 4 bases and J by 5 bases, with 9 bases of the junction left unmatched. The CDR3 has 15 amino acids. As to this clonotype: Antigen: not known.

Scientists made TCR beta libraries using quantitative 5'-RACE with molecular barcodes. TCRdb reprocessed the 5' RACE reads with MiXCR, giving one entry per CDR3 protein. The table lists around 890,000 distinct CDR3 sequences, 12% of them singletons. The receptor was isolated from a male donor with ankylosing spondylitis. This rearrangement joins TRBV20-1 to TRBJ2-5, with TRBD2 matching over 11 bases. The sample comprised blood, either unsorted or a sorted T cell fraction (not recorded which). The CDR3 region is CSAITLAGDRETQYF. Here the CDR3 DNA reads TGCAGTGCTATAACACTAGCGGGAGATCGGGAGACCCAGTACTTC.